This T cell receptor beta chain was recorded in a study of human T cells and chemical hapten exposure. Study-level background: Small pooled library volume differences mainly caused per-sample TCR yield variation. Study outcomes and limitations: The study found that DPC sensitization did not change TCRs above 1 in 1000 frequency.

This clonotype has just a few counts. Its target is unknown. This CDR3 is built from 11 residues. Individual cDNA molecules received unique molecular identifiers in the library. TCRdb redid the calling of the RACE reads with MiXCR, one entry per CDR3 protein. This table holds 75,000 to 100,000 distinct CDR3 sequences, roughly an eighth found once. Time point here: patch test 1, 2 weeks after DPC sensitization. Stated treatment: therapeutic diphenylcyclopropenone sensitization with weekly scalp DPC. Here the sequenced sample was whole blood, taken in connection with sensitization to the hapten diphenylcyclopropenone (DPC). J is TRBJ1-1 and V is TRBV21-1; the table names TRBD1, a call not compared with the DNA. TRBV21-1 is reported as a pseudogene. The sequence was collected from a middle-aged woman with alopecia areata. Some clones in this sample may be carry-over from other donors' samples. The CDR3 bases are TGTGCCATGAGGGGGGACACTGAAGCTTTCTTT. It encodes CAMRGDTEAFF.